Listed below are T cell receptor beta chains from one sample, sequenced in a study of long-term antiretroviral therapy in people with HIV. Profiling relied on immunoSEQ multiplex PCR, and the TCRdb table lists in-frame clones only, not all of them. The table includes 20,000 to 25,000 clones, more than 85% detected once. Source: unsorted PBMCs, taken 7.6 years after starting antiretroviral therapy. The source is a woman aged 40 to 50 with HIV. Each CDR3 is given with its conserved first and last residue. A D gene is named only where the DNA matches it firmly. The size entry is marked missing in some rows and otherwise reads once, few, many or a size class.

v_call	d_call	clone_size	j_call	cdr3_aa	cdr3_nt
TRBV9	-	-	TRBJ1-1	CASSVGATNTEAFF	TGTGCCAGCAGCGTAGGGGCTACGAACACTGAAGCTTTCTTT
TRBV19	TRBD1	-	TRBJ2-6	CASSMGDRGSGANVLTF	TGTGCCAGTAGTATGGGAGACAGGGGCTCTGGGGCCAACGTCCTGACTTTC
TRBV6-1	-	-	TRBJ1-2	CASSDGGVGYGYTF	TGTGCCAGCAGTGATGGGGGCGTCGGCTATGGCTACACCTTC
TRBV4-3	TRBD1	-	TRBJ1-2	CASSQAGQGSYGYTF	TGCGCCAGCAGCCAAGCAGGACAGGGGTCCTATGGCTACACCTTC
TRBV19	TRBD1	-	TRBJ2-7	CASSMLGTGSEQYF	TGTGCCAGTAGTATGTTAGGGACAGGCTCCGAGCAGTACTTC
TRBV5-6	-	-	TRBJ1-2	CASSLGGINYGYTF	TGTGCCAGCAGCCTGGGTGGCATTAACTATGGCTACACCTTC
TRBV7-2	TRBD2	-	TRBJ2-3	CASSRGLAGTDTQYF	TGTGCCAGCAGCCGGGGACTAGCGGGCACAGATACGCAGTATTTT
TRBV9	-	-	TRBJ1-3	CASSVAGSPGNTIYF	TGTGCCAGCAGCGTAGCGGGGTCACCTGGAAACACCATATATTTT
TRBV6-5	-	-	TRBJ2-7	CASSYYYEQYF	TGTGCCAGCAGTTACTACTACGAGCAGTACTTC
TRBV7-2	TRBD1	-	TRBJ2-7	CASSLQGAHYEQYF	TGTGCCAGCAGCTTACAGGGGGCTCACTACGAGCAGTACTTC
TRBV6-1	-	-	TRBJ1-1	CASSGGRGTEAFF	TGTGCCAGCAGTGGGGGAAGGGGTACTGAAGCTTTCTTT
TRBV29-1	TRBD1	-	TRBJ2-7	CSTSGQGHYEQYF	TGCAGCACCTCGGGACAGGGGCACTACGAGCAGTACTTC
TRBV7-2	-	-	TRBJ1-2	CASSYQGRGYTF	TGTGCCAGCAGCTATCAGGGAAGGGGCTACACCTTC
TRBV19	-	-	TRBJ1-2	CASMDRRNYGYTF	TGTGCCAGTATGGACAGAAGAAATTATGGCTACACCTTC
TRBV7-9	-	-	TRBJ2-5	CASSLAGPSWETQYF	TGTGCCAGCAGCTTAGCGGGTCCTTCCTGGGAGACCCAGTACTTC
TRBV5-1	-	once	TRBJ2-1	CASSLATGRTINEQFF	TGCGCCAGCAGCTTGGCCACAGGGCGTACCATCAATGAGCAGTTCTTC
TRBV7-2	-	-	TRBJ2-1	CASTPHTGEQFF	TGTGCCAGCACCCCCCATACGGGTGAGCAGTTCTTC
TRBV7-2	TRBD1	-	TRBJ1-1	CASSLAGQGRTEAFF	TGTGCCAGCAGCTTAGCAGGACAGGGGAGAACTGAAGCTTTCTTT